The source of this T cell receptor (beta chain) is a study of blood T cells in healthy people across ages (dated by TCRdb to the mid-2010s). Context from the whole study: In model experiments, template switching captured roughly one uniquely barcoded TCR beta cDNA molecule for every two T cells. To track age-related changes in TCR beta repertoire diversity, the study relied on deep sequencing normalized with unique cDNA molecular identifiers. Donors were grouped into four age groups: young (average roughly 17 years), middle-aged (39), aged (around 60) and long-lived (just over 80). To avoid experimental bias, donors of different ages were spread randomly across the sequencing lanes. Using the same blood draw, the study looked at two additional independent replicas of 1 million unique cDNA reads for two donors, one aged 18 to 30 and the other aged 80 or older.

Beyond this particular receptor, the publication reports: Compared with the aged group, the long-lived group had more naive CD4+ T cells, fewer expanded clones and increased TCR diversity, suggesting age selection. The percentage of naive T cells measured by flow cytometry correlated strongly with observed TCR beta diversity. The CMV infection status of donors was not known, potentially confounding age-related changes in expanded clonotypes. Because profiling used bulk unsorted PBMCs, naive and antigen-experienced compartments could not be compared conclusively. Total diversity estimates from one million sequenced T cells were considered lower bounds and underestimates. As age increased, observed TCR beta diversity per million T cells dropped in a roughly linear way, and a significant reduction was already evident by age about 36.

Systemically healthy Caucasian individuals from Russia, 35 to 40 in total and aged roughly 6 to 100 years, were included as donors. Each donor gave ten milliliters of peripheral blood, collected into EDTA-treated Vacutainer tubes. PBMCs were isolated by Ficoll-Paque density-gradient centrifugation, with at least 6 million obtained per sample. Total RNA was extracted from PBMCs with Trizol reagent, with at least 5.5 micrograms obtained per sample. The percentages of naive CD45RAhigh/CD27high T cells were determined by flow cytometry on a PBMC aliquot from every donor. Turning to this clonotype: This clone's antigen is unknown. The input lacks base qualities; no much larger clone sits a single base away.

Libraries were prepared through 5' RACE. Sequencing took place on an Illumina HiSeq 2500. A second PCR of about 6 to 11 cycles was run with a J-beta primer mix and a sample-barcoded 5' primer. A template-switch 5' adaptor carrying 12 random nucleotides introduced a unique molecular identifier onto each TCR beta cDNA molecule. Each sample yielded at least 3 million CDR3-containing paired-end reads. All of the RNA was converted into first-strand cDNA using the Mint cDNA synthesis kit, with a TRBC-specific oligonucleotide serving as the primer. After uracil-DNA glycosylase treatment, a first 18-cycle PCR used universal primers M1SS and BC2_uni_R on all cDNA. Per the source publication's procedure: Each sample was normalized by randomly selecting 1 million high-quality reads, each carrying a distinct molecular identifier. Instead of being binned into consensus sequences, reads that shared molecular identifiers were thrown out. MiTCR, set to a Q25 quality threshold and the strictest error-elimination algorithm, was used for CDR3 identification, clonotype clustering and error correction. A nonparametric unseen species model with Euler transformation was used to estimate lower-bound total TCR beta diversity. TCRdb reprocessed the public reads (quality trimming at Q25 with fastp, clone calling with MiXCR) and kept in-frame beta chains. Every entry covers one CDR3 protein and lists the most common genes and DNA from its rows. The V and J calls and clone size are TCRdb's, not the authors'. The sample has 700,000 or so distinct CDR3 sequences on record, about 20% of them singletons. Jointly, the top ten make up around a fifth of the sample.

This TCR derives from a man aged 65 to 85 in good health. Sequenced input: blood.

Read as DNA, the sequence is TGTGCCAGCAGCCAACTTGGACGGAGTAACTATGGCTACACCTTC. This is translated as CASSQLGRSNYGYTF. The chain is assembled from TRBV3-1 and TRBJ1-2, with an unclear D gene assignment. The CDR3 runs 15 residues from the cysteine to the phenylalanine. Only the CDR3 region is kept as DNA, spanning 45 bases read in frame from base 1. V loses 2 bases, J loses 1 base, and the germline ends lie 11 bases apart. CDR1 LGHDT and CDR2 YNNKEL are derived from the germline V gene (reference sequence). Outside the CDR3, residues come from the reference TRBV3-1 and TRBJ1-2 proteins, so the full variable domain is: DTAVSQTPKYLVTQMGNDKSIKCEQNLGHDTMYWYKQDSKKFLKIMFSYNNKELIINETVPNRFSPKSPDKAHLNLHINSLELGDSAVYFCASSQLGRSNYGYTFGSGTRLTVV.